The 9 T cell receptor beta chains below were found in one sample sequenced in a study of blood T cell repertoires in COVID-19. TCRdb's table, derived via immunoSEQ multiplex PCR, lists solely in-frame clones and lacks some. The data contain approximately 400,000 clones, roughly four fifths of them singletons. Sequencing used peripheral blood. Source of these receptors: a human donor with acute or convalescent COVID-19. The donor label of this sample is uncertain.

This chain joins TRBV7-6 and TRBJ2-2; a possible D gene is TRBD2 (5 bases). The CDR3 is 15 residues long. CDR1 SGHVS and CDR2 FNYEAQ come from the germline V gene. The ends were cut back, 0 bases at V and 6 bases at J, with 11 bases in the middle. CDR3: CASSLALATAGELFF. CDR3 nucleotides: TGTGCCAGCAGCTTAGCTCTAGCCACGGCCGGGGAGCTGTTTTTT.

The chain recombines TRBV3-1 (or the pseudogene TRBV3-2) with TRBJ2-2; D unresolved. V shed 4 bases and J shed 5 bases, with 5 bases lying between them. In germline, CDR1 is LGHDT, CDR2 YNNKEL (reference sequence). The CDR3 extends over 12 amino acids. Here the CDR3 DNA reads TGTGCCAGCAGCCGCGGAACCGGGGAGCTGTTTTTT. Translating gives CASSRGTGELFF.

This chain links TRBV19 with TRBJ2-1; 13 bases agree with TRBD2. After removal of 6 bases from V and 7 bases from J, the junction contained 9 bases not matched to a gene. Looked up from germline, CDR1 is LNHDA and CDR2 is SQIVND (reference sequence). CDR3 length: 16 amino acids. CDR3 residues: CASRRTSGSVRNEQFF. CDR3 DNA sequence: TGTGCCAGTAGACGGACTAGCGGGAGCGTTCGAAATGAGCAGTTCTTC.

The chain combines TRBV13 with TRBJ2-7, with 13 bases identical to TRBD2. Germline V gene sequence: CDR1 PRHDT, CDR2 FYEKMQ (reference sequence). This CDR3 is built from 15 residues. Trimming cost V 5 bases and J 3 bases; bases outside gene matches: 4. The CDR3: CASSPWTSGSYEQYF. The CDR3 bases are TGTGCCAGCAGCCCCTGGACTAGCGGGAGCTACGAGCAGTACTTC.

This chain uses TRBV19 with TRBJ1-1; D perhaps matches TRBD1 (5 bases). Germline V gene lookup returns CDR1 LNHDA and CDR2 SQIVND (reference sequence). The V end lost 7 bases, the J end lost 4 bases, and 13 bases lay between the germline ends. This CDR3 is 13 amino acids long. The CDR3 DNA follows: TGTGCCAGTAAAAGGGGTTGGAGCACTGAAGCTTTCTTT. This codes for CASKRGWSTEAFF.

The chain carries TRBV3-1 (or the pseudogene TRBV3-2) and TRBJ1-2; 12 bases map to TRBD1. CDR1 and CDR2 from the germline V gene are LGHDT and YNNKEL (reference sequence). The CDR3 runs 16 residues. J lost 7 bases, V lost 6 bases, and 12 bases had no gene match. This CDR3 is CASSAWDRGLMGGYTF. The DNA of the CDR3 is TGTGCCAGCAGTGCCTGGGACAGGGGGCTAATGGGTGGCTACACCTTC.

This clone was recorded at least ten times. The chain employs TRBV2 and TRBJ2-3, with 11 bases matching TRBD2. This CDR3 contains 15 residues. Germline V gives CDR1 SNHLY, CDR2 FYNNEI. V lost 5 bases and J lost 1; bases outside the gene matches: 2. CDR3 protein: CASSLTSGGTDTQYF. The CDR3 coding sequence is TGTGCCAGCAGTCTGACTAGCGGGGGCACAGATACGCAGTATTTT. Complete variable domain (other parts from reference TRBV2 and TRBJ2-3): EPEVTQTPSHQVTQMGQEVILRCVPISNHLYFYWYRQILGQKVEFLVSFYNNEISEKSEIFDDQFSVERPDGSNFTLKIRSTKLEDSAMYFCASSLTSGGTDTQYFGPGTRLTVL.

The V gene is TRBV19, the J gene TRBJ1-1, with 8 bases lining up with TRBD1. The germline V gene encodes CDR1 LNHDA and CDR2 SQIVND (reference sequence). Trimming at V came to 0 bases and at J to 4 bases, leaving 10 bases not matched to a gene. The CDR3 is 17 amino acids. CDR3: CASSIEGPRTGTTEAFF. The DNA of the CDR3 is TGTGCCAGTAGTATAGAAGGGCCCCGGACAGGGACCACTGAAGCTTTCTTT.

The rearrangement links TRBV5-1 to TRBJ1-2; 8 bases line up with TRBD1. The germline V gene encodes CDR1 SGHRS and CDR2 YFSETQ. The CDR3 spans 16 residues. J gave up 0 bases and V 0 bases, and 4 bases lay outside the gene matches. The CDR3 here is CASSLADRGPNYGYTF. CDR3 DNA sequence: TGCGCCAGCAGCTTGGCCGACAGGGGACCTAACTATGGCTACACCTTC. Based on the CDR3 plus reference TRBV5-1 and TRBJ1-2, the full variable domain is KAGVTQTPRYLIKTRGQQVTLSCSPISGHRSVSWYQQTPGQGLQFLFEYFSETQRNKGNFPGRFSGRQFSNSRSEMNVSTLELGDSALYLCASSLADRGPNYGYTFGSGTRLTVV.